A selection of T cell receptor beta chains follows, all from one sample in a study of blood T cell repertoires in COVID-19. The assay was immunoSEQ multiplex PCR, and TCRdb's table has in-frame clones only and misses some. The sample shows around 290,000 clones, around 89% of them seen only once. Sequencing input: peripheral blood. These receptors all come from a man aged 40-49 years with acute or convalescent COVID-19. CDR3s include the opening cysteine and the closing phenylalanine or tryptophan. D genes are given only for firm matches. Rows give clone size only sometimes, using once, few, many, or a class for an expanded clone.

J gene: TRBJ2-7
clone size: -
D gene: -
V gene: TRBV6-6
CDR3 DNA: TGTGCCAGCAGTTACGCCGTTGGGACATTCGGCTACGAGCAGTACTTC
CDR3 protein: CASSYAVGTFGYEQYF

J gene: TRBJ1-1
clone size: few
D gene: -
V gene: TRBV7-9
CDR3 DNA: TGTGCCAGCAGTGGGGGAGGCCCTGAAGCTTTCTTT
CDR3 protein: CASSGGGPEAFF

J gene: TRBJ1-6
clone size: -
D gene: -
V gene: TRBV10-3
CDR3 DNA: TGTGCCATCAGTGAGTCTACAGAGAATTCACCCCTCCACTTT
CDR3 protein: CAISESTENSPLHF

J gene: TRBJ2-4
clone size: -
D gene: TRBD2
V gene: TRBV4-1
CDR3 DNA: TGCGCCAGCAGCCCCAAGGGAGGGAATAGAGTAAACATTCAGTACTTC
CDR3 protein: CASSPKGGNRVNIQYF

J gene: TRBJ2-1
clone size: -
D gene: TRBD1
V gene: TRBV5-1
CDR3 DNA: TGCGCCAGCAGCTGGGACAGGGAGTACGTTTCTCGTTTGATGAATGAGCAGTTCTTC
CDR3 protein: CASSWDREYVSRLMNEQFF

J gene: TRBJ1-6
clone size: few
D gene: -
V gene: TRBV19
CDR3 DNA: TGTGCCAGTGGTGACAGGATCGATTCACCCCTCCACTTT
CDR3 protein: CASGDRIDSPLHF

J gene: TRBJ1-2
clone size: -
D gene: -
V gene: TRBV5-1
CDR3 DNA: TGCGCCAGCAGCTCACAGCCACAGGGCCCCCTTGGCTACACCTTC
CDR3 protein: CASSSQPQGPLGYTF

J gene: TRBJ2-2
clone size: once
D gene: -
V gene: TRBV5-1
CDR3 DNA: TGCGCCAGCAGCCAGGACAGGAACACCGGGGAGCTGTTTTTT
CDR3 protein: CASSQDRNTGELFF

J gene: TRBJ2-1
clone size: -
D gene: TRBD2
V gene: TRBV10-1
CDR3 DNA: TGCGCCAGCAGTGAGTCCTTAGCGGGAAGCTACAATGAGCAGTTCTTC
CDR3 protein: CASSESLAGSYNEQFF

J gene: TRBJ2-3
clone size: -
D gene: TRBD1
V gene: TRBV30
CDR3 DNA: TGTGCCTGGAGATCATGGGGATCACCGGGACAGGGGAACACAGATACGCAGTATTTT
CDR3 protein: CAWRSWGSPGQGNTDTQYF

J gene: TRBJ1-2
clone size: -
D gene: TRBD1
V gene: TRBV5-1
CDR3 DNA: TGCGCCAGCAGCTCCCAGGGGGCCAATTCCCTGTATGGCTACACCTTC
CDR3 protein: CASSSQGANSLYGYTF

J gene: TRBJ2-1
clone size: -
D gene: TRBD2
V gene: TRBV2
CDR3 DNA: TGTGCCAGCAGTGAAACCGCGCAGCGGGGGTTTTACAATGAGCAGTTCTTC
CDR3 protein: CASSETAQRGFYNEQFF

J gene: TRBJ2-7
clone size: -
D gene: -
V gene: TRBV21-1
CDR3 DNA: TGTGCCAGCAGGGCCGGACAGGGGGAACTCTACTACGAGCAGTACTTC
CDR3 protein: CASRAGQGELYYEQYF

J gene: TRBJ1-6
clone size: -
D gene: -
V gene: TRBV15
CDR3 DNA: TGTGCCACCAGCGCCCGGGGGGGGAATTCACCCCTCCACTTT
CDR3 protein: CATSARGGNSPLHF

J gene: TRBJ2-3
clone size: -
D gene: TRBD2
V gene: TRBV6-5
CDR3 DNA: TGTGCCAGCAGACTAGCGGGGGTCAAAGATACGCAGTATTTT
CDR3 protein: CASRLAGVKDTQYF

J gene: TRBJ1-5
clone size: -
D gene: -
V gene: TRBV15
CDR3 DNA: TGTGCCACCAGCAGAGATCTTACTGAGCTCCGGAGAAGCGGTCAGCCCCAGCATTTT
CDR3 protein: CATSRDLTELRRSGQPQHF

J gene: TRBJ2-1
clone size: few
D gene: -
V gene: TRBV11-1
CDR3 DNA: TGTGCCAGCAGCTCGACAGACTCCCGCTTCTTC
CDR3 protein: CASSSTDSRFF

J gene: TRBJ2-3
clone size: -
D gene: TRBD1
V gene: TRBV29-1
CDR3 DNA: TGCAGCGTTTATTACAGGGGGCTCACAGATACGCAGTATTTT
CDR3 protein: CSVYYRGLTDTQYF